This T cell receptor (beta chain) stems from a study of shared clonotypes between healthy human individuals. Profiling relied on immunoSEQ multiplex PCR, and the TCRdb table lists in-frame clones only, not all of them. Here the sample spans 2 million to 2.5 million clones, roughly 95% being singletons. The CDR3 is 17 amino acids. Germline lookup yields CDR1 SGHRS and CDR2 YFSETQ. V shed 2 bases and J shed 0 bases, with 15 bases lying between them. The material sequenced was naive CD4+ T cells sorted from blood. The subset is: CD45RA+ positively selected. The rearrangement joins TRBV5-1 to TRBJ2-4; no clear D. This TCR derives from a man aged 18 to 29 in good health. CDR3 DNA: TGCGCCAGCAGCTTCTCGTGGACCGGCATAGCCAAAAACATTCAGTACTTC. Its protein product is CASSFSWTGIAKNIQYF. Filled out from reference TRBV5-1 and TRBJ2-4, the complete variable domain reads KAGVTQTPRYLIKTRGQQVTLSCSPISGHRSVSWYQQTPGQGLQFLFEYFSETQRNKGNFPGRFSGRQFSNSRSEMNVSTLELGDSALYLCASSFSWTGIAKNIQYFGAGTRLSVL.